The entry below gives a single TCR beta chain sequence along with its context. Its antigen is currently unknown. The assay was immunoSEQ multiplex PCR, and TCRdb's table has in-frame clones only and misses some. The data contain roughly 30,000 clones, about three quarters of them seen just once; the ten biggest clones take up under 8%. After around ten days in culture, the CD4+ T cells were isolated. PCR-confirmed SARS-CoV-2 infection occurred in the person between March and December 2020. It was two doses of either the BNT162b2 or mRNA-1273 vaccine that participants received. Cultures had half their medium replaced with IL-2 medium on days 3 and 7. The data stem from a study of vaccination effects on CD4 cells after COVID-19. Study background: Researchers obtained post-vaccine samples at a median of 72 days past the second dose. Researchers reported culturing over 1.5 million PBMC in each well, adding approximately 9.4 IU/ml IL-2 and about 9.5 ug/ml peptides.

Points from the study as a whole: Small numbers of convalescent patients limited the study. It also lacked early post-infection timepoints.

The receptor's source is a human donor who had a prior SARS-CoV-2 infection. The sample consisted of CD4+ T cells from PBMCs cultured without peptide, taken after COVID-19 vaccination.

For the CDR3, the DNA is TGTGCCAGCAGCCCCAAGTCCTATGGCTACACCTTC. This translates into CASSPKSYGYTF. The chain carries TRBV7-9 and TRBJ1-2; D remains unclear. The V end lost 5 bases, the J end lost 4 bases, and 8 bases lay between the germline ends. The length of the CDR3 is 12 residues. CDR1 and CDR2 (germline): SEHNR, FQNEAQ (reference sequence).